The 21 T cell receptor beta chains below all came from one sample that was sequenced in a study of siplizumab effects on memory and regulatory T cells. Only in-frame clones appear in the TCRdb table, and some are missing; sequencing was by immunoSEQ multiplex PCR. Of roughly 100,000 clones listed, over 85% are singletons. Sequences were obtained from CD8+ T cells sorted from blood. The receptors derive from a human donor in good health.

The chain recombines TRBV7-8 with TRBJ2-7, with D perhaps TRBD1 or TRBD2 (5 bases each). V shed 5 bases and J shed 6 bases, with 20 bases lying between them. Germline-derived CDR1 and CDR2 are SGHVS and FQNEAQ. The CDR3 covers 15 residues. CDR3 sequence reads: CASSVVEGRTGEQYF. DNA of the CDR3: TGTGCCAGCAGCGTTGTAGAGGGACGTACCGGCGAGCAGTACTTC.

This clone has only one observation. The chain carries TRBV10-1 and TRBJ2-3, with 9 bases matching TRBD1. Looked up from germline, CDR1 is WNHNN and CDR2 is SYGVQD (reference sequence). The CDR3 covers 14 residues. J was trimmed by 3 bases and V by 5 bases; bases with no gene match: 3. CDR3 sequence (DNA): TGCGCCAGCAGTAGGGACAGGGCGACAGATACGCAGTATTTT. As protein: CASSRDRATDTQYF.

The chain carries TRBV11-3 and TRBJ1-1; D is unresolved. The CDR3 extends over 11 amino acids. V was trimmed by 1 base and J by 6 bases, leaving 3 bases between them. The V gene's germline CDR1 is SGHNT and CDR2 YENEEA. The CDR3, as DNA: TGTGCCAGCAGCTTAGGCCCTGAAGCTTTCTTT. It translates to CASSLGPEAFF.

The CDR3, as DNA: TGTGCCAGCAGCTCCTACAGGGGTGAAACTGAAGCTTTCTTT. This gives the protein CASSSYRGETEAFF. V gene TRBV7-8 combines with J gene TRBJ1-1; 7 nucleotides match TRBD1. Germline lookup yields CDR1 SGHVS and CDR2 FQNEAQ. The CDR3 extends over 14 amino acids. J was trimmed by 5 bases and V by 4 bases; bases with no gene match: 7.

CDR3 sequence: CASSSQPSSETQYF. In nucleotides, the CDR3 is TGCGCCAGCAGCTCACAACCAAGTTCAGAGACCCAGTACTTC. This chain uses TRBV4-1 with TRBJ2-5; D is undetermined. This CDR3 is built from 14 residues. Germline CDR1 and CDR2: MGHRA and YSYEKL. Trimming removed 5 bases at V and 4 bases at J, with 14 bases between.

The DNA of the CDR3 is TGCAGCTTTGTGGGGCTGAGCTCCTACGAGCAGTACTTC. Translated, it gives CSFVGLSSYEQYF. The rearrangement links TRBV29-1 to TRBJ2-7; D may be TRBD1 (5 bases). CDR1 and CDR2 (germline): SQVTM, ANQGSEA. Trimming pared 8 bases from V and 0 bases from J, leaving 14 bases between. This CDR3 comprises 13 residues.

CDR3 residues: CATSRDVSRTGGMYEQYF. The CDR3 DNA follows: TGTGCCACCAGCAGAGATGTTTCTAGGACAGGGGGAATGTACGAGCAGTACTTC. The V call is TRBV15, the J call TRBJ2-7, with 10 bases identical to TRBD1. The length of the CDR3 is 18 residues. The J segment lost 4 bases and the V segment lost 0 bases, leaving 12 bases of the junction unmatched. CDR1 is LNHNV, CDR2 YYDKDF, per germline (reference sequence). Complete variable domain (other parts from reference TRBV15 and TRBJ2-7): DAMVIQNPRYQVTQFGKPVTLSCSQTLNHNVMYWYQQKSSQAPKLLFHYYDKDFNNEADTPDNFQSRRPNTSFCFLDIRSPGLGDTAMYLCATSRDVSRTGGMYEQYFGPGTRLTVT.

V gene TRBV7-8 combines with J gene TRBJ2-7; TRBD2 might be the D (5 bases). The V gene's germline CDR1 is SGHVS and CDR2 FQNEAQ. Trimming pared 5 bases from V and 2 bases from J, leaving 19 bases between. The length of the CDR3 is 16 residues. The DNA for the CDR3 is TGTGCCAGCAGCGTATACGCAAGCGGCGGAACCTACGAGCAGTACTTC. As protein: CASSVYASGGTYEQYF.

The V call is TRBV10-3, the J call TRBJ2-7; D gene ambiguous. Germline V gene sequence: CDR1 ENHRY, CDR2 SYGVKD. The CDR3 loop spans 12 amino acids. V was cut by 10 bases and J by 1 base, with 11 bases left in between. CDR3 region: CATSDRSYEQYF. The CDR3 DNA sequence: TGTGCCACTTCGGACCGGTCCTACGAGCAGTACTTC.

This clone is termed medium-sized (0.01 to 0.1%). The rearrangement uses TRBV6-4 and TRBJ2-3; 15 bases are shared with TRBD2. J gave up 4 bases and V 2 bases, and 1 base lay outside the gene matches. The CDR3 has 16 residues. Germline CDR1 is MRHNA and CDR2 is SNTAGT. This CDR3 reads CASSDGLAGGPDTQYF. The CDR3 DNA is TGTGCCAGCAGTGACGGACTAGCGGGGGGGCCAGATACGCAGTATTTT.

V and J are TRBV4-3 and TRBJ2-7; possible D gene TRBD2, 6 bases. CDR1 and CDR2 (germline): LGHNA, YSLEER. Trimming stripped 0 bases from V and 0 bases from J, with 9 bases between. The CDR3 is 15 residues long. CDR3 nucleotides: TGCGCCAGCAGCCAAGAATGGAGGGGCTCCTACGAGCAGTACTTC. This encodes CASSQEWRGSYEQYF.

The chain joins TRBV6-4 to TRBJ2-7, with TRBD1 matching over 7 bases. The germline CDR1 and CDR2 sequences are MRHNA and SNTAGT. Trimming at V came to 4 bases and at J to 4 bases, leaving 10 bases not matched to a gene. The CDR3 contains 15 residues. CDR3 sequence: CASSVPGQIFYEQYF. In DNA form, the CDR3 reads TGTGCCAGCAGTGTCCCGGGACAGATCTTTTACGAGCAGTACTTC.

The chain combines TRBV9 with TRBJ2-7; 14 bases line up with TRBD2. V was clipped by 3 bases and J by 4 bases; unmatched bases: 6. Germline loops: CDR1 SGDLS, CDR2 YYNGEE. The CDR3 spans 16 residues. The CDR3 sequence is CASSAGGTSGSYEQYF. In nucleotides, the CDR3 is TGTGCCAGCAGCGCCGGGGGGACTAGCGGGAGTTACGAGCAGTACTTC.

This chain joins TRBV4-2 and TRBJ2-5, with D unresolved. The V gene lost 0 bases and the J gene lost 5 bases, with 10 bases spanning the gap. Germline assignment: CDR1 LGHNA and CDR2 YNFKEQ. This CDR3 has 14 residues. The CDR3 sequence is CASSQEPETETQYF. The CDR3 DNA follows: TGTGCCAGCAGCCAAGAACCCGAAACGGAGACCCAGTACTTC.

This chain joins TRBV27 and TRBJ2-3; D perhaps matches TRBD1 (6 bases). The CDR3 extends over 17 amino acids. The V and J ends lost 1 base and 3 bases respectively, with 17 bases between them. The germline CDR1 and CDR2 sequences are MNHEY and SMNVEV (reference sequence). The CDR3 protein is CASSLWGTGSMTDTQYF. DNA for the CDR3: TGTGCCAGCAGTTTATGGGGCACAGGGTCCATGACAGATACGCAGTATTTT.

V gene TRBV2 combines with J gene TRBJ2-7; unclear D gene. The CDR3 runs to 12 residues. Germline lookup yields CDR1 SNHLY and CDR2 FYNNEI. Trimming took off 3 bases at V and 5 bases at J, with 8 bases between the two ends. The CDR3 nucleotides are TGTGCCAGCAGTGATCCCAGCCACGAGCAGTACTTC. Translation: CASSDPSHEQYF.

The gene calls are TRBV7-9 and TRBJ1-1; possible D gene TRBD1, 6 bases. V shed 3 bases and J shed 4 bases, with 21 bases lying between them. The germline V gene has CDR1 SEHNR and CDR2 FQNEAQ (reference sequence). The CDR3 totals 17 residues. The CDR3, as DNA: TGTGCCAGCAGCTTTGCGCCCCACCACAGGGATGGCACTGAAGCTTTCTTT. Residues: CASSFAPHHRDGTEAFF.

The chain uses TRBV4-2 and TRBJ2-7; D is ambiguous. CDR3 length: 13 amino acids. Germline lookup yields CDR1 LGHNA and CDR2 YNFKEQ. Between the trimmed V and J ends, which lost 0 bases and 7 bases, there was a span of 10 bases. The CDR3 here is CASSQDGIVEQYF. CDR3 DNA: TGTGCCAGCAGCCAAGATGGGATAGTTGAGCAGTACTTC.

This chain links TRBV6-1 with TRBJ2-5; D remains unclear. Germline CDR1 MNHNS, CDR2 SASEGT. V was pared by 1 base and J by 7 bases, with 16 bases between. The CDR3 covers 15 residues. CDR3 residues: CASSEGWTEIGTQYF. In DNA form, the CDR3 reads TGTGCCAGCAGTGAAGGTTGGACGGAGATTGGGACCCAGTACTTC.

The J gene is TRBJ2-1, the V gene TRBV6-4; the match to TRBD2 covers 9 bases. Germline V gene lookup returns CDR1 MRHNA and CDR2 SNTAGT. Losses at the gene ends were 1 base for V and 9 bases for J; bases not matched to a gene: 7. The length of the CDR3 is 15 residues. The CDR3 bases are TGTGCCAGCAGTGACTATGGCGGGGGGGCCGGTGAGCAGTTCTTC. It specifies CASSDYGGGAGEQFF.

V and J are TRBV2 and TRBJ2-7, with TRBD1 identical over 8 bases. V dropped 7 bases and J dropped 2; count of bases not matched to a gene: 7. Germline-derived CDR1 and CDR2 are SNHLY and FYNNEI. The CDR3 runs to 14 residues. CDR3 nucleotide sequence: TGTGCCAGCAACACCGCGGGACAGGCCTACGAGCAGTACTTC. Translated: CASNTAGQAYEQYF.